These 9 T cell receptor beta chains share one sample of origin, sequenced in a study of T cell responses to AZD1222 COVID-19 vaccine. The data were produced by immunoSEQ multiplex PCR, yet TCRdb's version contains in-frame clones alone and is incomplete. The sample carries roughly 70,000 clones, 85% recorded once. The sequencing here drew on peripheral blood, taken on day 0 of AZD1222 vaccination. All receptors come from an adult in good health.

The chain combines TRBV30 with TRBJ1-3, with no clear D. V lost 0 bases to trimming and J lost 3 bases, with 3 bases between them. Germline-derived CDR1 and CDR2 are GTSNPN and SVGIG (reference sequence). The CDR3 runs 12 residues. The CDR3 nucleotides read TGTGCCTGGAGTGTAGATGGAAACACCATATATTTT. Translation: CAWSVDGNTIYF.

This chain connects TRBV6-5 to TRBJ2-1, with a tentative D call TRBD2 (5 bases). V lost 4 bases, J lost 0 bases, and 10 bases lay in between. The CDR3 totals 15 residues. Germline CDR1 is MNHEY and CDR2 is SVGAGI. The CDR3 DNA reads TGTGCCAGCAGTTTGACTATTGGCTCCTACAATGAGCAGTTCTTC. The encoded protein is CASSLTIGSYNEQFF.

The V gene is TRBV5-1, the J gene TRBJ2-7, with 7 bases fitting TRBD1. Per germline, CDR1 SGHRS and CDR2 YFSETQ. The CDR3 consists of 14 residues. The J segment lost 3 bases and the V segment lost 0 bases, leaving 3 bases of the junction unmatched. CDR3: CASSLEWDSYEQYF. The DNA for the CDR3 is TGCGCCAGCAGCTTGGAATGGGACAGCTACGAGCAGTACTTC. Full variable domain (remainder filled in from reference TRBV5-1 and TRBJ2-7): KAGVTQTPRYLIKTRGQQVTLSCSPISGHRSVSWYQQTPGQGLQFLFEYFSETQRNKGNFPGRFSGRQFSNSRSEMNVSTLELGDSALYLCASSLEWDSYEQYFGPGTRLTVT.

The chain links TRBV6-5 to TRBJ1-2, with 11 bases lining up with TRBD1. Germline-derived CDR1 and CDR2 are MNHEY and SVGAGI. J gave up 6 bases and V 6 bases, and 6 bases lay outside the gene matches. This CDR3 contains 14 residues. The CDR3 is CASRYPDRGHGYTF. CDR3 DNA sequence: TGTGCCAGCAGATATCCGGACAGGGGGCATGGCTACACCTTC.

The chain is built from TRBV11-3 and TRBJ1-4; 12 positions agree with TRBD1. There are 14 residues in the CDR3. Trimming took 8 bases from V and 8 from J; bases not matched to a gene: 6. From germline, CDR1 is SGHNT and CDR2 YENEEA. CDR3 DNA: TGTGCCAGCGGGACCGGGACAGGGGGCGAAAAACTGTTTTTT. It is translated as CASGTGTGGEKLFF.

J is TRBJ1-1 and V is TRBV29-1; D unclear. The V gene's germline CDR1 is SQVTM and CDR2 ANQGSEA. The CDR3 covers 13 residues. Trimming pared 7 bases from V and 0 bases from J, leaving 12 bases between. The chain's CDR3 is CSAGSGVNTEAFF. The CDR3 DNA sequence: TGCAGCGCCGGAAGCGGTGTGAACACTGAAGCTTTCTTT.

The chain is built from TRBV11-2 and TRBJ2-7, with D possibly matching TRBD1 (6 bases). Trimming removed 5 bases from V and 4 bases from J, with 18 bases in between. Germline CDR1 reads SGHAT; CDR2 reads FQNNGV. CDR3 length equals 15 residues. CDR3 in amino acids: CASSILFGTPYEQYF. CDR3 nucleotides: TGTGCCAGCAGCATACTCTTTGGGACACCGTACGAGCAGTACTTC.

The V call is TRBV19, the J call TRBJ2-3; 8 bases are shared with TRBD2. Germline CDR1 LNHDA, CDR2 SQIVND (reference sequence). The CDR3 spans 14 residues. Trimming removed 4 bases from V and 5 bases from J; junction bases left unmatched: 5. The CDR3 DNA reads TGTGCCAGTAGTACGCGGGGGGAAGGAGATACGCAGTATTTT. This sequence encodes CASSTRGEGDTQYF.

The chain has TRBV5-6 and TRBJ1-2; weak D call: TRBD1 (5 bases). V was clipped by 5 bases and J by 6 bases, with 17 bases between them. Germline V lookup: CDR1 SGHDT, CDR2 YYEEEE. This CDR3 contains 14 residues. The CDR3, as DNA: TGTGCCAGCAGTCGTCCTGGGGCGCGAAATGGCTACACCTTC. It translates to CASSRPGARNGYTF. The complete variable domain, with remaining parts taken from reference TRBV5-6 and TRBJ1-2, reads DAGVTQSPTHLIKTRGQQVTLRCSPKSGHDTVSWYQQALGQGPQFIFQYYEEEERQRGNFPDRFSGHQFPNYSSELNVNALLLGDSALYLCASSRPGARNGYTFGSGTRLTVV.